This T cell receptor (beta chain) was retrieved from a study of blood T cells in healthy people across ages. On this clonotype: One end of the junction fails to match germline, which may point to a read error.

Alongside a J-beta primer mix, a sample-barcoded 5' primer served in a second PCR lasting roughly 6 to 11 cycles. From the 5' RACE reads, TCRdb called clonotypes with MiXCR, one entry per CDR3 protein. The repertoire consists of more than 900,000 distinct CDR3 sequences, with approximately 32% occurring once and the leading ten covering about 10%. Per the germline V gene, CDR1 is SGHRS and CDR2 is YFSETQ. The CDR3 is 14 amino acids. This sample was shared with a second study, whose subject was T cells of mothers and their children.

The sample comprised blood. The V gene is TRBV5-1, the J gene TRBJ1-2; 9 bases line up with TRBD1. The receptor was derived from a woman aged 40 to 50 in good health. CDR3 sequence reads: CVSTTGTGSYGYTF. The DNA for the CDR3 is TGCGTCAGCACCACCGGGACAGGGAGCTATGGCTACACCTTC.